These T cell receptor beta chains were read from a single sample in a study of shared clonotypes between healthy human individuals. Some clones are missing from TCRdb's copy, which holds only in-frame ones; the method was immunoSEQ multiplex PCR. The top ten hold more than 0.45% of the sample, which has approximately 1.1 million clones, 75% to 80% seen once. Sequencing used memory CD4+ T cells from PBMCs. The receptors come from a man aged 18 to 29 in good health. Some clones in this sample may be carry-over from other donors' samples. Both conserved end residues are part of each CDR3.

V gene	J gene	CDR3 protein
TRBV19	TRBJ2-3	CATKGPGLAGSTDTQYF
TRBV19	TRBJ2-7	CASKRDGAYEQYF
TRBV4-1	TRBJ2-5	CASSGGEVQETQYF
TRBV9	TRBJ1-3	CASSVGQGNTIYF
TRBV6-1	TRBJ2-7	CASSSYNYEQYF
TRBV28	TRBJ1-2	CATYGLSYGYTF
TRBV6-6	TRBJ2-1	CASTLSGTYNEQFF
TRBV29-1	TRBJ2-3	CSVERGTGGSDTQYF
TRBV5-1	TRBJ2-5	CASSFGLAGGILETQYF
TRBV5-1	TRBJ1-3	CASSLVSGVNTIYF
TRBV12-5	TRBJ2-2	CASGLTGTGELFF
TRBV28	TRBJ2-5	CASGGSGMETQYF
TRBV2	TRBJ2-3	CASSLDQGTDTQYF
TRBV30	TRBJ1-1	CAWSGLVNTEAFF
TRBV7-9	TRBJ2-3	CASSLLAGEDTQYF
TRBV6-6	TRBJ1-1	CASNRLDGEAFF
TRBV28	TRBJ2-7	CASSFLIYNYEQYF
TRBV5-1	TRBJ1-2	CASSLATAANYGYTF
TRBV7-3	TRBJ2-7	CASSLRGGFSYEQYF
TRBV18	TRBJ2-2	CASSPGQGGTGELFF
TRBV4-3	TRBJ1-5	CASSQARVRNQPQHF
TRBV29-1	TRBJ2-5	CSAYPGLAGETQYF
TRBV27	TRBJ2-1	CASIGGSSDNEQFF
TRBV6-5	TRBJ2-4	CASSSCWDTVCIQYF
TRBV11-2	TRBJ2-1	CASSSQTQGASEQFF
TRBV7-8	TRBJ2-7	CASSLAGLASLREQYF
TRBV9	TRBJ1-1	CASSHPRLTEAFF
TRBV7-9	TRBJ1-5	CASSLGRDQPQHF
TRBV5-1	TRBJ1-1	CASSRQGDTEAFF
TRBV29-1	TRBJ2-1	CSVPGGIEQFF
TRBV19	TRBJ2-7	CASSPGTAIHEQYF
TRBV7-9	TRBJ2-1	CASSLARGRRSSYNEQFF
TRBV6-1	TRBJ1-1	CASRTPTGVNTEAFF
TRBV27	TRBJ1-2	CASSLGTYYGYTF
TRBV28	TRBJ2-7	CASSSRGGFHYEQYF
TRBV19	TRBJ2-2	CASSARGRAPYTGELFF
TRBV29-1	TRBJ1-1	CSPQSEVTEAFF
TRBV4-1	TRBJ1-1	CASSRPRRGTEAFF
TRBV7-3	TRBJ1-1	CASSSRGSTEAFF
TRBV11-2	TRBJ2-4	CASSLDLAGNIQYF
TRBV5-1	TRBJ2-5	CASSPGPEETQYF
TRBV5-4	TRBJ1-1	CASSLDVGANTEAFF
TRBV27	TRBJ2-2	CASSLDRGSGELFF
TRBV2	TRBJ1-2	CASSERGTDGYTF
TRBV7-6	TRBJ2-5	CASSLGQETQYF
TRBV11-3	TRBJ2-7	CASSQTGTDSYEQYF
TRBV27	TRBJ1-2	CASSLGRPGEGYGYTF
TRBV7-3	TRBJ2-1	CASSPDPTSDEQFF
TRBV6-4	TRBJ2-3	CASSDRVTDTQYF
TRBV10-3	TRBJ2-3	CAISGDSTDTQYF